Reported below is one T cell receptor beta chain. The table lists this clonotype with a few counts. Its antigen has not been determined. Base-call qualities are not available, and no considerably larger clone is one nucleotide away. Multiplex touch-down PCR with a mixed TRB-A/B primer pool was used to amplify rearranged TRB sequences covering the V, D and J segments. Illumina adapters and sample indices were attached to the amplicons in two consecutive PCR reactions using Phusion HS II polymerase. The amplicons were purified from gel with the NucleoSpin Gel and PCR Clean-up kit and then assessed with Qubit and an Agilent 2100 Bioanalyzer. Sequencing of libraries was carried out on an Illumina MiSeq in 600-cycle, single-indexed, paired-end runs. From the authors' description of their analysis: TRB sequences were processed with MiXCR versions 2.12 and 3.0.5. Each unique CDR3 nucleotide sequence was treated as one clone, and only productive sequences with two or more reads were kept. The repertoire metrics were Shannon diversity, evenness, clonality (defined as one minus evenness), and alpha-parameterized diversity profiles covering alpha 0 to 5. The IGoR algorithm was used to compute generation probabilities of clones in paired pre- and post-chemotherapy samples. TCRdb itself trimmed the public reads at Q25 with fastp, ran MiXCR and retained productive beta chains. Rows are unified per CDR3 protein, each entry keeping the most common DNA and genes. TCRdb's processing, not the authors' own work, is the source of the V and J calls. The sample table lists under 7,000 distinct CDR3 sequences, about 32% of them with a count of one. The ten most abundant clones make up roughly 30% of the sample.

The sample comes from a study of T cell repertoires in aging, cancer and after chemotherapy (dated by TCRdb to between 2018 and 2020). About the investigation overall: The donors fell into six age groups ranging from 30 or younger to 70 or older, and each group had at least three individuals. Alongside fewer than 100 healthy donors serving as a reference group, the cohort included roughly 220 cancer patients, of whom some 91 had hematological cancers and more than 110 had solid cancers. To look at immunoaging and at how T cells reconstitute after chemotherapy, the study profiled TCR beta repertoires in peripheral blood from both healthy donors and cancer patients. In total, the full dataset held millions of TCR reads. Paired pre- and post-chemotherapy samples in the hematological group came from chronic lymphocytic leukemia patients treated with fludarabine- or bendamustine-based regimens. Results the study describes overall, beyond this receptor: In healthy donors, the decline in TCR diversity with age was mainly due to loss of richness, whereas in cancer patients loss of evenness also played a role. Hematological cancer patients had lymphoid organ infiltration, which may itself impair thymic emigration or peripheral T cell expansion. Compared with age-matched healthy donors, untreated patients with hematological or solid cancers had significantly lower TCR diversity and higher clonality in blood. Median generation probability increased over the chemotherapy interval in both cancer cohorts, suggesting repertoire reconstitution through rebound thymic output. It was noted by the authors that conclusions about immunological memory after chemotherapy cannot be drawn from the repertoire data.

From cysteine to phenylalanine, the CDR3 is 13 amino acids long. Only CDR3 DNA remains: 39 bases, in frame from the first base. The junction carries 9 bases between V and J, which are trimmed by 2 bases and 7 bases respectively. Instead of sorted cells or RNA, genomic DNA extracted from peripheral blood served as the source for amplifying TCR beta rearrangements. Source material: blood. The TCR comes from a human donor with a blood cancer. This sequence uses TRBV12-3 or TRBV12-4 and TRBJ1-5, with no D gene named confidently. The encoded CDR3 is CASSLQKVQPQHF. The nucleotide sequence is given as TGTGCCAGCAGTTTACAGAAAGTCCAGCCCCAGCATTTT.